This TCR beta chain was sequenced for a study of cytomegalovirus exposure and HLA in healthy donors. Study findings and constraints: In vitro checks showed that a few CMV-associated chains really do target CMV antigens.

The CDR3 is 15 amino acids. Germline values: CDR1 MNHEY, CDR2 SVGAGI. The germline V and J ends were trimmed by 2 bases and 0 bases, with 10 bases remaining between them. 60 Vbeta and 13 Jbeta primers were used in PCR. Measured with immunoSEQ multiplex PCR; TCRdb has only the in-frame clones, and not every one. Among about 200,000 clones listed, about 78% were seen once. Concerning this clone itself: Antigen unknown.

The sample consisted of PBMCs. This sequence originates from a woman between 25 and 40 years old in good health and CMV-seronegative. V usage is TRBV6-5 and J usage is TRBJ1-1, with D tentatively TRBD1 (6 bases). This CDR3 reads CASSYSGTLNTEAFF. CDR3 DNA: TGTGCCAGCAGTTACAGTGGGACACTGAACACTGAAGCTTTCTTT.